This paragraph covers one TCR beta chain sequence. Its antigen is still unknown. This sample is part of a study of cytomegalovirus exposure and HLA in healthy donors. Findings of the study overall: Accurate prediction of most subjects' HLA-A and HLA-B alleles from TCR beta sequences was reported. Most TCR beta V segments were productive about 90% or about 30% of the time in an earlier analysis.

This CDR3 contains 12 residues. Per germline, CDR1 MNHNY and CDR2 SVGAGI (reference sequence). Trimming at V came to 5 bases and at J to 9 bases, leaving 2 bases not matched to a gene. The PCR employed 60 Vbeta primers together with 13 Jbeta primers. Assay used: immunoSEQ multiplex PCR; TCRdb lists only in-frame clones, some missing. Of roughly 90,000 clones listed, about 80% are singletons. The sample comprised PBMCs. V and J are TRBV6-6 and TRBJ1-1, with 11 bases identical to TRBD1. The clonotype comes from a man aged 25 to 40 in good health and CMV-seronegative. The CDR3: CASSGTGGKAFF. The CDR3 DNA reads as TGTGCCAGCAGTGGGACAGGGGGGAAAGCTTTCTTT.